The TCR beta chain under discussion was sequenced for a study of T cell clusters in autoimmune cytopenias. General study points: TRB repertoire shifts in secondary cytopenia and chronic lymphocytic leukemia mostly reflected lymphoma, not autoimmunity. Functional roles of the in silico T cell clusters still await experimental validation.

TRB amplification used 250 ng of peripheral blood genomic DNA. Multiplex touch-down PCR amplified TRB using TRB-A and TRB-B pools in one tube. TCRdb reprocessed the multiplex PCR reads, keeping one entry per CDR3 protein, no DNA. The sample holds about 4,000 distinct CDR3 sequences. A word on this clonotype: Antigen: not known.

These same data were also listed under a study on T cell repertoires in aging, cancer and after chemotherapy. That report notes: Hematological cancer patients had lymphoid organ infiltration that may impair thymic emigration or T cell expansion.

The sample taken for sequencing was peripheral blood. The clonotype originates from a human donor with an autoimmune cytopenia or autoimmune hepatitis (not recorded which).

The CDR3 loop reads CASSYRGWTSEDEQFF. The V and J genes are TRBV5-4 and TRBJ2-1; the D gene TCRdb calls, TRBD2, cannot be checked with no DNA. The CDR3 extends over 16 amino acids. Germline V gene data show CDR1 as SGHNT and CDR2 as YYREEE (reference sequence).